Described below is a single T cell receptor beta chain sequence and its context. No antigen is known for it. The record originates from a study of T-cell memory formation after mild COVID-19. Per the germline V gene, CDR1 is SGHRS and CDR2 is YFSETQ. V was pared by 6 bases and J by 7 bases, with 13 bases of the junction left unmatched. The CDR3 has 15 amino acids. General study points: In second-wave clones peaking day 37, SARS-CoV-2 specificity remained unconfirmed.

TCRdb reanalysed the 5' RACE reads using MiXCR and keeps one entry per CDR3 protein. The sample yields approximately 300,000 distinct CDR3 sequences, 15% seen once. Sequencing used PBMCs or a T cell subset sorted from them (not recorded which). The TCR comes from a man younger than 35 who had mild COVID-19 (a few samples of this study predate the infection). Cell type and time point are not known. The chain links TRBV5-1 to TRBJ2-1, with 7 bases matching TRBD1. DNA for the CDR3: TGCGCCAGCACCAATCCGGGACAGTCCAAAAATGAGCAGTTCTTC. Translated: CASTNPGQSKNEQFF. Filled out from reference TRBV5-1 and TRBJ2-1, the complete variable domain reads KAGVTQTPRYLIKTRGQQVTLSCSPISGHRSVSWYQQTPGQGLQFLFEYFSETQRNKGNFPGRFSGRQFSNSRSEMNVSTLELGDSALYLCASTNPGQSKNEQFFGPGTRLTVL.